The subject of this entry is one T cell receptor (beta chain). Germline values: CDR1 MDHEN, CDR2 SYDVKM. V lost 4 bases and J lost 0, with 11 bases in between. This CDR3 is built from 15 residues. These data originate in a study of blood T cell repertoires in COVID-19. Generated by immunoSEQ multiplex PCR, the TCRdb table keeps only in-frame clones and is missing some. This table holds roughly 180,000 clones, 79% found once. The chain has TRBV28 and TRBJ2-3; no definite D call. The TCR sequence derives from a man between 60 and 70 years old with active or convalescent COVID-19. Sequenced sample: peripheral blood. The CDR3 reads CASSSPFRSTDTQYF. The CDR3 DNA reads TGTGCCAGCAGTTCACCTTTCCGGAGCACAGATACGCAGTATTTT.